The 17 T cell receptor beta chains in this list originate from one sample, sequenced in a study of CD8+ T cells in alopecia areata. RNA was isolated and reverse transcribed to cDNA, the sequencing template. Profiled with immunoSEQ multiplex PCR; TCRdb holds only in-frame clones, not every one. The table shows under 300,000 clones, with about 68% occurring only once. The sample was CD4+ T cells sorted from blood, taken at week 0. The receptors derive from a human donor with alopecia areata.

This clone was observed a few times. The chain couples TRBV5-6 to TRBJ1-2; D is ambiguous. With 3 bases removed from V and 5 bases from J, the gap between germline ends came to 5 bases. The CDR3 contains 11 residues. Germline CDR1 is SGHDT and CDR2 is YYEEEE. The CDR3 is CASSSGYGYTF. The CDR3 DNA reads TGTGCCAGCAGCTCCGGGTATGGCTACACCTTC.

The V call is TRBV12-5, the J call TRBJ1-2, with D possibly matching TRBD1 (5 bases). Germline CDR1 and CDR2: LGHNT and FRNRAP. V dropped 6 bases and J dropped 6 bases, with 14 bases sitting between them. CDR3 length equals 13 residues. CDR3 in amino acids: CASGRNGGNGYTF. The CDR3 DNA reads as TGTGCTAGTGGCCGAAACGGGGGGAATGGCTACACCTTC. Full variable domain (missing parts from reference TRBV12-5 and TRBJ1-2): DARVTQTPRHKVTEMGQEVTMRCQPILGHNTVFWYRQTMMQGLELLAYFRNRAPLDDSGMPKDRFSAEMPDATLATLKIQPSEPRDSAVYFCASGRNGGNGYTFGSGTRLTVV.

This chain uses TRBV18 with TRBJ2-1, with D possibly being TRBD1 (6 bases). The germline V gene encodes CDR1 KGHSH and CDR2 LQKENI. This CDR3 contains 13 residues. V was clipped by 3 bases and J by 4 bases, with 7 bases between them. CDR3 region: CASSPGQYNEQFF. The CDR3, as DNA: TGTGCCAGCTCACCGGGACAATACAATGAGCAGTTCTTC.

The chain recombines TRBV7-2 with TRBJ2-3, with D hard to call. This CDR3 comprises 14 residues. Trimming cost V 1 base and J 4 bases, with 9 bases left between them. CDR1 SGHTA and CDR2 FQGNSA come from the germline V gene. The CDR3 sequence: CASSLEVRSDTQYF. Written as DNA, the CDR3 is TGTGCCAGCAGCTTAGAAGTTCGGTCAGATACGCAGTATTTT.

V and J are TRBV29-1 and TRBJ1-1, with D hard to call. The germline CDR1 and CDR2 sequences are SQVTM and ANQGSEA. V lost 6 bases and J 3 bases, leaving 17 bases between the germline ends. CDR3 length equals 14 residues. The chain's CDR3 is CSVALWVDDTEAFF. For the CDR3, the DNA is TGCAGCGTCGCCCTTTGGGTAGACGACACTGAAGCTTTCTTT.

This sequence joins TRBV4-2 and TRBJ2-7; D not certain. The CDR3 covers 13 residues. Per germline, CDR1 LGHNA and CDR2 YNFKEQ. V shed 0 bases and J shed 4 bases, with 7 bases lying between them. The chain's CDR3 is CASSQDESYEQYF. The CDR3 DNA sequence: TGTGCCAGCAGCCAAGATGAGTCTTACGAGCAGTACTTC.

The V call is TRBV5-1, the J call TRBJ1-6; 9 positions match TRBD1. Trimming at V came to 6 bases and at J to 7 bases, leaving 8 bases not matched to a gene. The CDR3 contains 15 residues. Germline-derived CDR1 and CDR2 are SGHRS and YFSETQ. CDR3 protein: CASTYDRGGNSPLHF. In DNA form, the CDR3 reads TGCGCCAGCACCTATGACAGGGGGGGAAATTCACCCCTCCACTTT.

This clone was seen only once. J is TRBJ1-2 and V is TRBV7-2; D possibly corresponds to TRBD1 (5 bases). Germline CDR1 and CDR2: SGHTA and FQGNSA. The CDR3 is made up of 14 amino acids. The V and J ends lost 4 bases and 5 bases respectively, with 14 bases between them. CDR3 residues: CASSSGAGVYGYTF. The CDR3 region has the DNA TGTGCCAGCAGCTCTGGGGCTGGGGTTTATGGCTACACCTTC.

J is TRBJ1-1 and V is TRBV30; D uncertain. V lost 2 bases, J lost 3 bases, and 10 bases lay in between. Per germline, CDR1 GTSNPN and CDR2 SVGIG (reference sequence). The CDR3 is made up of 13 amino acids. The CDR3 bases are TGTGCCTGGAGTTTTGGTTCGGACACTGAAGCTTTCTTT. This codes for CAWSFGSDTEAFF. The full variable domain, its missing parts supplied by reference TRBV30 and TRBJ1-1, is SQTIHQWPATLVQPVGSPLSLECTVEGTSNPNLYWYRQAAGRGLQLLFYSVGIGQISSEVPQNLSASRPQDRQFILSSKKLLLSDSGFYLCAWSFGSDTEAFFGQGTRLTVV.

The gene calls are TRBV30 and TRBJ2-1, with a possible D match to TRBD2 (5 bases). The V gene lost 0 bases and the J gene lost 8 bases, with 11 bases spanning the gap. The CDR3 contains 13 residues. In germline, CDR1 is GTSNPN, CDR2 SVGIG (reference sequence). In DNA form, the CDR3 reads TGTGCCTGGAGTGTACGGCTAGCTTATGAGCAGTTCTTC. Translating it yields CAWSVRLAYEQFF.

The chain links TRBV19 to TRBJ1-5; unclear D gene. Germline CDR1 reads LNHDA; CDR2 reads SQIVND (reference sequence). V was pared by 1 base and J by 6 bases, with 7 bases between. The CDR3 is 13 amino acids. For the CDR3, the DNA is TGTGCCAGTAGTATAGGAATGGCTCAGCCCCAGCATTTT. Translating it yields CASSIGMAQPQHF.

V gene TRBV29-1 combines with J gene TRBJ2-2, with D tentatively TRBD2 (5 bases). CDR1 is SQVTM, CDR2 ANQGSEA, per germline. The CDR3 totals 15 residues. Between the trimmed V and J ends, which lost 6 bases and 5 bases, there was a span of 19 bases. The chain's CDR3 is CSVAKSGSGTGELFF. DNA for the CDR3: TGCAGCGTCGCAAAAAGTGGGAGTGGAACCGGGGAGCTGTTTTTT.

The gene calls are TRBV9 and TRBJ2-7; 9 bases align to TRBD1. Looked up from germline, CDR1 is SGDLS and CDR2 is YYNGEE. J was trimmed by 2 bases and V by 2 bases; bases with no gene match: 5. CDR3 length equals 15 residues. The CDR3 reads CASSVGQGKTYEQYF. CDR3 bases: TGTGCCAGCAGCGTTGGACAGGGGAAAACCTACGAGCAGTACTTC.

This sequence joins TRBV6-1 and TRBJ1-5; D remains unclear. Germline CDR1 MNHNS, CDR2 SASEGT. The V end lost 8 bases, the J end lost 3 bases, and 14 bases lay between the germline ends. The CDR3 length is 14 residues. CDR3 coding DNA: TGTGCCAGCGTCCACTACAGTTCCAATCAGCCCCAGCATTTT. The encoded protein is CASVHYSSNQPQHF.

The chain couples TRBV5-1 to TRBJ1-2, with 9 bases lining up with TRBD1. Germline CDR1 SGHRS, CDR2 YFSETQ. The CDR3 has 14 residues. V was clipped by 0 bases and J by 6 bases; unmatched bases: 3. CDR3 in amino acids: CASSLDRGRDGYTF. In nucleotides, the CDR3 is TGCGCCAGCAGCTTGGACAGGGGGCGCGATGGCTACACCTTC.

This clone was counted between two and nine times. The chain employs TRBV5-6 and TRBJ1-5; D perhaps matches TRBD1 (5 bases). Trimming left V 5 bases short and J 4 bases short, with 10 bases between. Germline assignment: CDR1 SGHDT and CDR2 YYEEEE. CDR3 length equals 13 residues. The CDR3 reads CASSLTANQPQHF. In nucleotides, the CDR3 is TGTGCCAGCAGTCTGACAGCGAATCAGCCCCAGCATTTT.

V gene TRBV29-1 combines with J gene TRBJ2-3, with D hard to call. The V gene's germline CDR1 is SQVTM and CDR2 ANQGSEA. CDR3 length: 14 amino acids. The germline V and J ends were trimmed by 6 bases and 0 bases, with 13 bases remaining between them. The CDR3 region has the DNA TGCAGCGTCCGTTTTGGTTCTAGCACAGATACGCAGTATTTT. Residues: CSVRFGSSTDTQYF.